These 14 T cell receptor beta chains were all obtained from the same sample, sequenced in a study of blood T cell repertoires in COVID-19 (dated by TCRdb to 2018 to 2021). Library preparation employed the immunoSEQ multiplex PCR assay. Imported from immuneACCESS, the table was reduced by TCRdb to in-frame sequences with V and J called. These copies leave out some clones; in studies compared against another copy, an unresolved V gene accounts for under half, and the cause of the remainder is not known. Recorded for this sample are 150,000 to 180,000 clones; roughly nine tenths of them occurred a single time. The ten largest clones represent 0.45% to 0.65% of the sample. Sample: peripheral blood. The receptors come from a man in his fifties or sixties with acute or convalescent COVID-19.

The J gene is TRBJ2-3, the V gene TRBV7-2; 15 positions agree with TRBD2. Germline CDR1 and CDR2: SGHTA and FQGNSA. V was clipped by 1 base and J by 1 base; unmatched bases: 6. This CDR3 contains 19 residues. CDR3 region: CASSLVGGLAGGGTDTQYF. In nucleotides, the CDR3 is TGTGCCAGCAGCTTAGTCGGGGGACTAGCGGGGGGAGGCACAGATACGCAGTATTTT. The full variable domain, in which reference TRBV7-2 and TRBJ2-3 provide the parts outside the CDR3, is GAGVSQSPSNKVTEKGKDVELRCDPISGHTALYWYRQSLGQGLEFLIYFQGNSAPDKSGLPSDRFSAERTGGSVSTLTIQRTQQEDSAVYLCASSLVGGLAGGGTDTQYFGPGTRLTVL.

The chain is built from TRBV6-2 or TRBV6-3 and TRBJ2-7; D gene unclear. The CDR3 totals 11 residues. Trimming removed 3 bases from V and 12 bases from J, with 12 bases in between. Looked up from germline, CDR1 is MNHEY and CDR2 is SVGEGT. CDR3 amino acids: CASSYPGQLYV. In DNA, the CDR3 is TGTGCCAGCAGTTATCCTGGGCAACTGTACGTC.

The chain combines TRBV28 with TRBJ2-7, with 11 bases lining up with TRBD2. The CDR3 loop spans 16 amino acids. The ends lost 2 bases at V and 7 bases at J; junction bases unmatched: 10. Germline CDR1 is MDHEN and CDR2 is SYDVKM. Here the CDR3 DNA reads TGTGCCAGCAGTTTAGCTAGCGGGGGGCCCTTTTGGGAGCAGTACGTC. Translation gives CASSLASGGPFWEQYV.

The chain uses TRBV15 and TRBJ1-5; D not certain. The CDR3 runs 15 residues. The germline V gene encodes CDR1 LNHNV and CDR2 YYDKDF (reference sequence). Deletions cut 3 bases from V and 9 bases from J, with 18 bases between. As DNA, the CDR3 is TGTGCCACCAGCAGCGTAACAGTGGGTGACGGGCCCCAGCATTTT. It translates to CATSSVTVGDGPQHF.

The chain employs TRBV10-3 and TRBJ1-4; the D is unclear. CDR3 length: 16 residues. Trimming pared 0 bases from V and 5 bases from J, leaving 13 bases between. Germline V gene lookup returns CDR1 ENHRY and CDR2 SYGVKD. The CDR3 DNA is TGTGCCATCAGTGAGTCGAGCGGGAGAACAAATGAAAAACTGTTTTTT. Protein: CAISESSGRTNEKLFF.

The chain combines TRBV4-3 with TRBJ1-2, with D perhaps TRBD1 (6 bases). Trimming removed 0 bases at V and 6 bases at J, with 11 bases between. The germline V gene encodes CDR1 LGHNA and CDR2 YSLEER. CDR3 length: 14 amino acids. This CDR3 is CASSQDRGRNGYTF. The CDR3 bases are TGCGCCAGCAGCCAAGACAGGGGAAGGAATGGCTACACCTTC.

CDR3 nucleotide sequence: TGTGCCAGCAGAAGGACTAGCGGGAGTTACGAGCAGTACTTC. This sequence encodes CASRRTSGSYEQYF. This chain connects TRBV27 to TRBJ2-7, with 13 bases aligning to TRBD2. V dropped 6 bases and J dropped 4; count of bases not matched to a gene: 3. This CDR3 spans 14 amino acids. Germline assignment: CDR1 MNHEY and CDR2 SMNVEV (reference sequence).

The chain combines TRBV14 with TRBJ1-2; 8 bases are shared with TRBD1. In germline, CDR1 is SGHDN, CDR2 FVKESK. With V trimmed by 1 base and J by 0 bases, 1 base remained unmatched. CDR3 length: 15 amino acids. This chain's CDR3 is CASSQGTGTNYGYTF. The CDR3 region has the DNA TGTGCCAGCAGCCAAGGGACAGGGACTAACTATGGCTACACCTTC.

This chain connects TRBV19 to TRBJ2-1; 9 bases fit TRBD1. Germline CDR1 LNHDA, CDR2 SQIVND (reference sequence). CDR3 size: 11 residues. With 7 bases clipped from V and 10 bases from J, the junction kept 2 bases outside the gene matches. Written as DNA, the CDR3 is TGTGCCAGTACTGACAGGGGGGAGCAGTTCTTC. It specifies CASTDRGEQFF. The full variable domain, in which reference TRBV19 and TRBJ2-1 provide the parts outside the CDR3, is DGGITQSPKYLFRKEGQNVTLSCEQNLNHDAMYWYRQDPGQGLRLIYYSQIVNDFQKGDIAEGYSVSREKKESFPLTVTSAQKNPTAFYLCASTDRGEQFFGPGTRLTVL.

The chain is built from TRBV18 and TRBJ1-5; no reliable D call. The CDR3 has 14 residues. Trimming removed 3 bases at V and 3 bases at J, with 9 bases between. Germline V lookup: CDR1 KGHSH, CDR2 LQKENI. Written as DNA, the CDR3 is TGTGCCAGCTCACCGGTGGCAGTCAATCAGCCCCAGCATTTT. This sequence encodes CASSPVAVNQPQHF.

This clone was recorded only once. The chain carries TRBV3-1 (or the pseudogene TRBV3-2) and TRBJ1-4; D ambiguous. Germline loops: CDR1 LGHDT, CDR2 YNNKEL (reference sequence). CDR3 size: 15 residues. With 4 bases removed from V and 10 bases from J, the gap between germline ends came to 19 bases. In nucleotides, the CDR3 is TGTGCCAGCAGCCCTCAACCCTCAGCTGGAGGAAAACTGTTTTTT. Residues: CASSPQPSAGGKLFF.

This clone occurred once. The V call is TRBV24-1, the J call TRBJ2-5; 11 bases align to TRBD1. The V segment lost 12 bases and the J segment 4 bases; nucleotides outside the gene matches: 12. Germline-derived CDR1 and CDR2 are KGHDR and SFDVKD. There are 15 residues in the CDR3. This CDR3 is CASSPGTGGVETQYF. CDR3 DNA: TGTGCCTCGTCTCCCGGGACAGGGGGGGTAGAGACCCAGTACTTC.

The chain recombines TRBV3-1 (or the pseudogene TRBV3-2) with TRBJ1-5; TRBD1 agrees at 9 bases. The CDR3 covers 18 residues. V trimming: 0 bases; J trimming: 7 bases; junction bases outside the gene matches: 13. Germline CDR1 LGHDT, CDR2 YNNKEL (reference sequence). CDR3: CASSQDPDYGQGWQPQHF. CDR3 coding DNA: TGTGCCAGCAGCCAAGATCCCGATTATGGACAGGGGTGGCAGCCCCAGCATTTT.

J is TRBJ1-1 and V is TRBV6-5, with 8 bases lining up with TRBD1. J lost 1 base, V lost 8 bases, and 9 bases had no gene match. The CDR3 has 15 residues. The germline CDR1 and CDR2 sequences are MNHEY and SVGAGI. CDR3 nucleotides: TGTGCCAGCGTAGCCCCCGGGACAGGGAACACTGAAGCTTTCTTT. This gives the protein CASVAPGTGNTEAFF.